This T cell receptor (beta chain) comes out of a study of cytomegalovirus exposure and HLA in healthy donors. 13 Jbeta primers and 60 Vbeta primers were used for the PCR. Sequenced by immunoSEQ multiplex PCR; TCRdb stores in-frame clones only, minus some. The table includes around 150,000 clones, 80% to 85% detected once. As to this clone: Its antigen is undetermined.

Study-wide points: Other equally common chains were less clonally expanded than HLA-associated TCR beta chains, a later analysis showed. A missense DCLRE1C variant was associated with V- and J-gene trimming of TCR beta chains in a later analysis, and an independent cohort replicated the association.

The sample consisted of PBMCs. The origin of this receptor is a boy younger than 10 in good health and CMV-seronegative.

CDR3 DNA sequence: TGTGCCAGCAGTGTGGGACAGACGAACACCGGGGAGCTGTTTTTT. Its translation is CASSVGQTNTGELFF. This chain links TRBV2 with TRBJ2-2, with TRBD1 matching 7 bases. The germline V gene encodes CDR1 SNHLY and CDR2 FYNNEI. V lost 4 bases, J lost 0 bases, and 2 bases stayed unmatched. This CDR3 comprises 15 residues.